The 27 T cell receptor beta chains below were found in one sample sequenced in a study of regulatory T cells in long-lasting Graves disease. As to time point: newly diagnosed GD, antithyroid drugs for less than 3 months. From PBMCs, RNA was extracted and then used to make the TCR library. Assembly of TCR beta libraries relied on iRepertoire HTBI primers together with Arm-PCR of CDR3 regions. TCRdb ran MiXCR on the multiplex PCR reads and lists one entry per CDR3 protein. The profile shows 300,000 to 400,000 distinct CDR3 sequences, approximately 15% of them singletons. This sample also appeared in a second study, on T cells in Graves' hyperthyroidism and ophthalmopathy.

Sequenced here: peripheral blood mononuclear cells (PBMCs), sampled at new diagnosis, from a patient treated with antithyroid drugs. The receptors were gathered from a man aged 40-50 years with Graves disease.

There are a few counts of this clonotype. One end of the junction varies from germline; a read error may be responsible. The chain recombines TRBV2 with TRBJ2-1; D unclear. CDR3 length: 9 amino acids. CDR1 SNHLY and CDR2 FYNNEI come from the germline V gene. The CDR3 DNA follows: TGTGGCAGCAACGGGGAGCAGTTCTTC. Translating it yields CGSNGEQFF. Full variable domain (missing parts from reference TRBV2 and TRBJ2-1): EPEVTQTPSHQVTQMGQEVILRCVPISNHLYFYWYRQILGQKVEFLVSFYNNEISEKSEIFDDQFSVERPDGSNFTLKIRSTKLEDSAMYFCGSNGEQFFGPGTRLTVL.

This clonotype was counted many times. The genes are TRBV14 and TRBJ2-7; 7 positions match TRBD1. CDR1 and CDR2 from the germline V gene are SGHDN and FVKESK. V shed 4 bases and J 5 bases; nucleotides not matched to a gene: 8. The CDR3 contains 14 residues. The chain's CDR3 is CASSRTGVIDEQYF. DNA of the CDR3: TGTGCCAGCAGCCGCACAGGGGTTATCGACGAGCAGTACTTC.

The V call is TRBV7-9, the J call TRBJ2-7; D is unclear. Germline CDR1 and CDR2: SEHNR and FQNEAQ (reference sequence). V lost 5 bases, J lost 2 bases, and 19 bases lay in between. The CDR3 extends over 16 amino acids. CDR3 sequence: CASSPPDGPTPYEQYF. CDR3 coding DNA: TGTGCCAGCAGCCCTCCCGATGGCCCTACTCCCTACGAGCAGTACTTC.

This clonotype showed up many times. The chain is built from TRBV20-1 and TRBJ2-7, with TRBD2 matching 9 bases. The V gene end was trimmed by 6 bases and the J gene end by 0 bases; junction bases not matched to a gene: 6. Per the germline V gene, CDR1 is DFQATT and CDR2 is SNEGSKA (reference sequence). The CDR3 totals 14 residues. In DNA, the CDR3 is TGCAGTGCCCCAAGCGGGGGGAACTCCTACGAGCAGTACTTC. Its translation: CSAPSGGNSYEQYF.

In its sample, this clonotype was seen many times. The rearrangement joins TRBV28 to TRBJ1-1; D unclear. The CDR3 runs 14 residues. Germline loops: CDR1 MDHEN, CDR2 SYDVKM. Trimming took 4 bases from V and 4 from J, leaving 13 bases between them. The CDR3: CASSSAGRPTEAFF. In DNA form, the CDR3 reads TGTGCCAGCAGTTCCGCCGGAAGACCCACTGAAGCTTTCTTT. The whole variable domain, remainder taken from reference TRBV28 and TRBJ1-1, is DVKVTQSSRYLVKRTGEKVFLECVQDMDHENMFWYRQDPGLGLRLIYFSYDVKMKEKGDIPEGYSVSREKKERFSLILESASTNQTSMYLCASSSAGRPTEAFFGQGTRLTVV.

This clonotype was counted at least ten times. The J gene is TRBJ1-1, the V gene TRBV6-4; no clear D. The CDR3 sequence is 14 residues long. V dropped 5 bases and J dropped 0 bases, with 10 bases sitting between them. Germline CDR1 MRHNA, CDR2 SNTAGT. The CDR3 sequence is CASSRGRMNTEAFF. DNA of the CDR3: TGTGCCAGCAGTCGTGGACGGATGAACACTGAAGCTTTCTTT.

As regards this clonotype: A much larger clone lies a single base off, so this may be a read error. The chain employs TRBV5-1 and TRBJ2-4; D uncertain. The V gene's germline CDR1 is SGHRS and CDR2 YFSETQ. This CDR3 comprises 14 residues. This CDR3 reads CASSPTVAKDIQYF. CDR3 bases: TGCGCCAGCAGCCCCACCGTCGCCAAAGACATTCAGTACTTC.

Turning to this clonotype: Because the CDR3 is missing its conserved closing phenylalanine or tryptophan, this is likely a read error. The chain couples TRBV18 to TRBJ2-3; D not resolved. The V and J ends lost 5 bases and 0 bases respectively, with 3 bases between them. Germline V gene lookup returns CDR1 KGHSH and CDR2 LQKENI. The CDR3 is 12 amino acids. CDR3 residues: CASSSSTDTQYI. Here the CDR3 DNA reads TGTGCCAGCTCATCTAGCACAGATACGCAGTATATT.

In this sample, this clonotype turned up many times. The chain couples TRBV29-1 to TRBJ2-1; 13 nucleotides agree with TRBD2. The CDR3 runs 14 residues. After removal of 2 bases from V and 8 bases from J, the junction contained 3 bases not matched to a gene. The V gene's germline CDR1 is SQVTM and CDR2 ANQGSEA. The CDR3 DNA reads TGCAGCGTTGAATCAGGGACTAGCGGGGATGAGCAGTTCTTC. Its translation is CSVESGTSGDEQFF.

This clonotype was counted only a few times. The V call is TRBV29-1, the J call TRBJ2-3; 12 positions agree with TRBD2. The assigned J gene may be wrong: the sequence end matches TRBJ2-5 better. This CDR3 contains 14 residues. Germline lookup yields CDR1 SQVTM and CDR2 ANQGSEA. The CDR3: CSVGRTSGVQTQYF. The CDR3 DNA reads TGCAGCGTTGGCCGGACTAGCGGGGTACAGACCCAGTACTTC.

This clonotype was observed many times. The V and J genes are TRBV15 and TRBJ2-5, with 8 positions matching TRBD1. V shed 1 base, J shed 3 bases, and the junction held 4 bases outside the gene matches. The CDR3 is 15 amino acids. Germline V CDR1 and CDR2: LNHNV, YYDKDF (reference sequence). The CDR3 reads CATSRVATGEETQYF. The CDR3 bases are TGTGCCACCAGCAGAGTTGCGACAGGGGAAGAGACCCAGTACTTC.

At least ten counts were recorded for this clonotype. This chain connects TRBV28 to TRBJ2-7; the D is unclear. This CDR3 is 12 amino acids long. V was trimmed by 1 base and J by 4 bases, leaving 5 bases between them. Germline V gives CDR1 MDHEN, CDR2 SYDVKM. The CDR3 nucleotides read TGTGCCAGCAGTTTATACGGGTACGAGCAGTACTTC. As protein: CASSLYGYEQYF.

CDR3 in amino acids: CASSLQIGNTIYF. The DNA for the CDR3 is TGTGCCAGCAGTTTACAGATAGGAAACACCATATATTTT. V is TRBV12-3 or TRBV12-4 and J is TRBJ1-3, with no clear D. The V end lost 2 bases, the J end lost 4 bases, and 6 bases lay between the germline ends. The CDR3 is made up of 13 amino acids.

The CDR3 spells CATQEPTQPQHF. In nucleotides, the CDR3 is TGTGCCACCCAAGAGCCCACTCAGCCCCAGCATTTT. V usage is TRBV10-3 and J usage is TRBJ1-5, with no clear D. Germline values: CDR1 ENHRY, CDR2 SYGVKD. The CDR3 covers 12 residues. Trimming took off 10 bases at V and 6 bases at J, with 13 bases between the two ends.

The chain is built from TRBV27 and TRBJ2-1; weak D call: TRBD2 (5 bases). Germline V gene lookup returns CDR1 MNHEY and CDR2 SMNVEV (reference sequence). The V gene lost 11 bases and the J gene lost 7 bases, with 21 bases spanning the gap. This CDR3 has 14 amino acids. The CDR3 DNA sequence: TGTGCCGGCTGCCCCGGCGGGTACTATAATGAGCAGTTCTTC. Translation gives CAGCPGGYYNEQFF.

The chain uses TRBV11-3 and TRBJ2-3, with D perhaps TRBD1 (6 bases). With 5 bases removed from V and 2 bases from J, the gap between germline ends came to 11 bases. The CDR3 has 14 amino acids. CDR1 is SGHNT, CDR2 YENEEA, per germline. CDR3 sequence (DNA): TGTGCCAGCAGCGGGGGACACCTCACAGATACGCAGTATTTT. Translating it yields CASSGGHLTDTQYF. The full variable domain, rest sourced from reference TRBV11-3 and TRBJ2-3, is EAGVVQSPRYKIIEKKQPVAFWCNPISGHNTLYWYLQNLGQGPELLIRYENEEAVDDSQLPKDRFSAERLKGVDSTLKIQPAELGDSAVYLCASSGGHLTDTQYFGPGTRLTVL.

At least ten counts were recorded for this clonotype. The CDR3 reads CSASMGWGLAGVQETQYF. The DNA of the CDR3 is TGCAGTGCTAGTATGGGTTGGGGGCTAGCGGGGGTCCAAGAGACCCAGTACTTC. The rearrangement links TRBV20-1 to TRBJ2-5, with 10 nucleotides matching TRBD2. The V segment lost 3 bases and the J segment 1 base; nucleotides outside the gene matches: 14. This CDR3 contains 18 residues. From germline, CDR1 is DFQATT and CDR2 SNEGSKA (reference sequence).

This clonotype was detected many times. The chain employs TRBV2 and TRBJ1-5; perhaps TRBD1 as D (6 bases). The CDR3 contains 12 residues. In germline, CDR1 is SNHLY, CDR2 FYNNEI. The ends were cut back, 8 bases at V and 5 bases at J, with 10 bases in the middle. CDR3 bases: TGTGCCAGCTCAGGGGAACATCAGCCCCAGCATTTT. It codes for CASSGEHQPQHF. The full variable domain, with the rest looked up from reference TRBV2 and TRBJ1-5, is EPEVTQTPSHQVTQMGQEVILRCVPISNHLYFYWYRQILGQKVEFLVSFYNNEISEKSEIFDDQFSVERPDGSNFTLKIRSTKLEDSAMYFCASSGEHQPQHFGDGTRLSIL.

The table lists this clonotype with many counts. This chain connects TRBV7-9 to TRBJ2-7; D is tentatively TRBD1 or TRBD2 (6 bases each). This CDR3 contains 14 residues. Looked up from germline, CDR1 is SEHNR and CDR2 is FQNEAQ (reference sequence). Trimming pared 1 base from V and 5 bases from J, leaving 12 bases between. The CDR3 DNA reads as TGTGCCAGCAGCTTAGGAGGGGGGCGGAACGAGCAGTACTTC. Protein product: CASSLGGGRNEQYF.

This clonotype was counted ten times or more. The chain combines TRBV20-1 with TRBJ1-1; D gene uncertain. This CDR3 is 13 amino acids long. Trimming cost V 1 base and J 1 base, with 7 bases left between them. Per the germline V gene, CDR1 is DFQATT and CDR2 is SNEGSKA (reference sequence). CDR3 loop: CSARVDPNTEAFF. The CDR3 region has the DNA TGCAGTGCTAGAGTGGACCCGAACACTGAAGCTTTCTTT.

This clonotype was counted between two and nine times. The chain combines TRBV4-1 with TRBJ1-5, with D unclear. Germline values: CDR1 MGHRA, CDR2 YSYEKL. This CDR3 spans 13 amino acids. Trimming took 0 bases from V and 8 from J, leaving 8 bases between them. The CDR3 sequence is CASSQERGKPQHF. The CDR3 DNA reads as TGCGCCAGCAGCCAAGAACGCGGTAAGCCCCAGCATTTT.

This clonotype occurred many times. V and J are TRBV28 and TRBJ1-1, with TRBD1 identical over 10 bases. Germline V gene sequence: CDR1 MDHEN, CDR2 SYDVKM. V was clipped by 7 bases and J by 4 bases; unmatched bases: 9. CDR3 length equals 15 residues. DNA for the CDR3: TGTGCCAGCACCTACCCTGGACAGGGGGGCACTGAAGCTTTCTTT. Residues: CASTYPGQGGTEAFF.

This clonotype showed up many times. The chain is built from TRBV7-8 and TRBJ2-5; D is unclear. CDR1 and CDR2 (germline): SGHVS, FQNEAQ. V shed 1 base and J shed 7 bases, with 13 bases lying between them. This CDR3 spans 14 amino acids. Here the CDR3 reads CASSLVTPWATQYF. Written as DNA, the CDR3 is TGTGCCAGCAGCTTAGTGACCCCCTGGGCGACCCAGTACTTC.

This clonotype was detected ten times or more. The chain uses TRBV5-5 and TRBJ2-5; D perhaps matches TRBD1 (6 bases). The CDR3 spans 15 residues. V was pared by 4 bases and J by 1 base, with 14 bases between. Germline V gene lookup returns CDR1 SGHKS and CDR2 YYEKEE (reference sequence). The DNA of the CDR3 is TGTGCCAGCAGCCGACGGGACATAGCCCAAGAGACCCAGTACTTC. Amino acid sequence: CASSRRDIAQETQYF.

This clonotype was observed at least ten times. The genes are TRBV11-2 and TRBJ2-3; 7 positions agree with TRBD2. Trimming took 5 bases from V and 2 from J; bases not matched to a gene: 7. The CDR3 consists of 15 residues. Germline-derived CDR1 and CDR2 are SGHAT and FQNNGV. The CDR3 DNA sequence: TGTGCCAGCAGCGGGGGGGGTCTTACCACAGATACGCAGTATTTT. It codes for CASSGGGLTTDTQYF.

This clonotype has a handful of counts. The V gene is TRBV11-2, the J gene TRBJ2-1; TRBD1 agrees at 7 bases. The CDR3 has 14 amino acids. Looked up from germline, CDR1 is SGHAT and CDR2 is FQNNGV. V shed 6 bases, J shed 10 bases, and the junction held 12 bases outside the gene matches. The CDR3 region has the DNA TGTGCCAGCAGTCGAGGGGGCCCCGGCTCAGAGCAGTTCTTC. Translation: CASSRGGPGSEQFF.

The sample holds many counts of this clonotype. V gene TRBV24-1 combines with J gene TRBJ2-5; 8 bases are a match to TRBD2. The V gene's germline CDR1 is KGHDR and CDR2 SFDVKD. This CDR3 contains 14 residues. Trimming cost V 3 bases and J 4 bases; bases outside gene matches: 3. CDR3 nucleotide sequence: TGTGCCACCAGTGATCCTCGGGGGGGAGAGACCCAGTACTTC. This translates into CATSDPRGGETQYF.